Sequencing of this T cell receptor (beta chain) was carried out in a study of control samples from healthy donors and cancer patients. TCRdb keeps only in-frame clones here, not all; method: immunoSEQ multiplex PCR. The table shows about 170,000 clones, with 90% to 95% occurring only once. Trimming took 6 bases from V and 7 from J; bases not matched to a gene: 7. The CDR3 runs to 15 residues. Germline V lookup: CDR1 MNHEY, CDR2 SVGEGT. The clonotype originates from a woman in her sixties in good health. The specimen sequenced was blood. V is TRBV6-2 or TRBV6-3 and J is TRBJ1-6; 9 bases map to TRBD1. The CDR3 protein is CASRPTGGENSPLHF. The CDR3 bases are TGTGCCAGCAGACCTACAGGGGGCGAGAATTCACCCCTCCACTTT.